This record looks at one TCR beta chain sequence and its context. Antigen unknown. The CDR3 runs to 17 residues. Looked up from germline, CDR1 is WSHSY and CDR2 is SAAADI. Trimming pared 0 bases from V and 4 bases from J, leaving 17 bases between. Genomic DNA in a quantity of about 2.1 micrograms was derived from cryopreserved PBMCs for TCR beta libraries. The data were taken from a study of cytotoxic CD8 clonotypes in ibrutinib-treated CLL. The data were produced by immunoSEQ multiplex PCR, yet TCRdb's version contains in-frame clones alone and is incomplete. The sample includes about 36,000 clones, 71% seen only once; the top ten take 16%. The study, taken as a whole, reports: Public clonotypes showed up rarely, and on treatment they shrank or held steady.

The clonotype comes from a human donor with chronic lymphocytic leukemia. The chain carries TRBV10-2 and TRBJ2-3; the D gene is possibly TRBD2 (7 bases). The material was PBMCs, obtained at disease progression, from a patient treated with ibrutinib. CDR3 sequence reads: CASSESGGGGWADTQYF. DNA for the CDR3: TGCGCCAGCAGTGAGTCGGGAGGGGGGGGCTGGGCAGATACGCAGTATTTT.